This entry lists 30 T cell receptor beta chains sequenced from one sample in a study of T cell responses to AZD1222 COVID-19 vaccine. Libraries were prepared by immunoSEQ multiplex PCR; TCRdb keeps only in-frame clonotypes and omits some of them. The sample lists 120,000 or so clones, more than 85% occurring once. Sequences were derived from peripheral blood, sampled on day 0 of AZD1222 vaccination. The source of these receptors is an adult in good health.

The count of this clone is one. The chain combines TRBV29-1 with TRBJ2-4, with a weak D call TRBD1 (6 bases). This CDR3 has 14 amino acids. The V end was cut by 6 bases, the J end by 0 bases, with 12 bases between. Germline V gives CDR1 SQVTM, CDR2 ANQGSEA. CDR3 residues: CSVGDRLAKNIQYF. CDR3 in DNA: TGCAGCGTCGGCGACAGGCTAGCCAAAAACATTCAGTACTTC. Based on the CDR3 plus reference TRBV29-1 and TRBJ2-4, the full variable domain is SAVISQKPSRDICQRGTSLTIQCQVDSQVTMMFWYRQQPGQSLTLIATANQGSEATYESGFVIDKFPISRPNLTFSTLTVSNMSPEDSSIYLCSVGDRLAKNIQYFGAGTRLSVL.

The chain recombines TRBV6-6 with TRBJ2-7; TRBD1 agrees at 9 bases. The CDR3 covers 14 residues. In germline, CDR1 is MNHNY, CDR2 SVGAGI (reference sequence). The trim removed 2 bases at V and 3 bases at J, leaving 2 bases unmatched. The CDR3 coding sequence is TGTGCCAGCAGTTACCCGACAGGGGGCTACGAGCAGTACTTC. Protein sequence: CASSYPTGGYEQYF.

This clone was observed once. The gene calls are TRBV5-1 and TRBJ1-5; D is possibly TRBD1 (5 bases). The V gene's germline CDR1 is SGHRS and CDR2 YFSETQ. There are 15 residues in the CDR3. With 4 bases removed from V and 0 bases from J, the gap between germline ends came to 11 bases. In DNA, the CDR3 is TGCGCCAGCAGCATAGGACAAGCTAGCAATCAGCCCCAGCATTTT. This translates into CASSIGQASNQPQHF.

The chain couples TRBV7-9 to TRBJ1-5; D is unclear. Germline lookup yields CDR1 SEHNR and CDR2 FQNEAQ (reference sequence). The V gene lost 3 bases and the J gene lost 5 bases, with 5 bases spanning the gap. The CDR3 runs 12 residues. CDR3 protein: CASSFQDQPQHF. The CDR3 coding sequence is TGTGCCAGCAGCTTTCAGGATCAGCCCCAGCATTTT.

Worth noting for this clone: Other nucleotide sequences in the sample specify the same CDR3. The chain links TRBV19 to TRBJ1-5; D unresolved. The V gene's germline CDR1 is LNHDA and CDR2 SQIVND (reference sequence). V shed 3 bases and J shed 2 bases, with 5 bases lying between them. The CDR3 is made up of 13 amino acids. DNA for the CDR3: TGTGCCAGTAGTATTCTGGGCAATCAGCCCCAGCATTTT. It codes for CASSILGNQPQHF.

V usage is TRBV11-3 and J usage is TRBJ2-7; D not resolved. The V and J ends lost 1 base and 3 bases respectively, with 4 bases between them. CDR1 is SGHNT and CDR2 is YENEEA in the germline V gene. This CDR3 spans 12 amino acids. DNA for the CDR3: TGTGCCAGCAGCTTAGCCAGCTACGAGCAGTACTTC. Translated, it gives CASSLASYEQYF.

In regard to this clone: One end of the junction is discordant with germline, which a read error may explain. The chain has TRBV19 and TRBJ1-5; 9 bases match TRBD1. This CDR3 contains 14 residues. The germline CDR1 and CDR2 sequences are LNHDA and SQIVND (reference sequence). The CDR3 DNA follows: TGTGCCAGTAGGGAAACAGGGGGCAAACAGCCCCAGCATTTT. This translates into CASRETGGKQPQHF.

This chain connects TRBV27 to TRBJ1-2; D remains unclear. The ends were cut back, 2 bases at V and 4 bases at J, with 11 bases in the middle. CDR3 length equals 14 residues. Looked up from germline, CDR1 is MNHEY and CDR2 is SMNVEV (reference sequence). This CDR3 is CASSLRGVGYGYTF. The CDR3, as DNA: TGTGCCAGCAGTTTACGAGGTGTCGGCTATGGCTACACCTTC.

V is TRBV2 and J is TRBJ1-3; TRBD1 matches 9 bases. With 6 bases clipped from V and 2 bases from J, the junction kept 5 bases outside the gene matches. Germline V gives CDR1 SNHLY, CDR2 FYNNEI. The CDR3 length is 15 residues. CDR3 sequence reads: CASRGDRGAGNTIYF. The CDR3, as DNA: TGTGCCAGCAGAGGAGACAGGGGGGCTGGAAACACCATATATTTT.

This sequence joins TRBV25-1 and TRBJ1-2; D unclear. Germline V gives CDR1 MGHDK, CDR2 SYGVNS. Trimming removed 2 bases from V and 4 bases from J, with 8 bases in between. The CDR3 runs to 13 residues. In nucleotides, the CDR3 is TGTGCCAGCAGTGAAAAGGTTACCTATGGCTACACCTTC. Translated, it gives CASSEKVTYGYTF.

V is TRBV5-8 and J is TRBJ2-3; TRBD2 is a possible D gene (5 bases). The V gene lost 0 bases and the J gene lost 7 bases, with 9 bases spanning the gap. The germline CDR1 and CDR2 sequences are SGHTS and YDEGEE. This CDR3 comprises 13 residues. The CDR3 loop reads CASSLGLYNTQYF. In DNA, the CDR3 is TGTGCCAGCAGCTTGGGACTATACAATACGCAGTATTTT.

The genes are TRBV27 and TRBJ2-1, with TRBD2 matching over 9 bases. CDR1 and CDR2 from the germline V gene are MNHEY and SMNVEV (reference sequence). The junction had 13 bases not matched to a gene; V was cut back by 7 bases and J by 15 bases. The CDR3 contains 13 residues. The CDR3 DNA follows: TGTGCCAGCAAAGGGACTAGCACCCTTTTGTGGTTCTTC. Translated: CASKGTSTLLWFF.

V and J are TRBV5-4 and TRBJ2-2; 9 bases line up with TRBD2. The CDR3 has 16 residues. V was clipped by 4 bases and J by 7 bases; unmatched bases: 11. CDR1 SGHNT and CDR2 YYREEE come from the germline V gene (reference sequence). The CDR3 sequence: CASSRSGSWVGGELFF. The CDR3 coding sequence is TGTGCCAGCAGCCGTAGCGGGAGTTGGGTAGGCGGGGAGCTGTTTTTT.

This clone was seen a few times. The CDR3 coding sequence is TGTGCCAGCTCACCAGTAGCACATACAAATCAGCCCCAGCATTTT. Amino acids: CASSPVAHTNQPQHF. The chain combines TRBV18 with TRBJ1-5; D is uncertain. The V and J ends lost 2 bases and 4 bases respectively, with 12 bases between them. This CDR3 comprises 15 residues. Germline CDR1 and CDR2: KGHSH and LQKENI.

In this sample, this clone turned up once. The CDR3 coding sequence is TGTGCCAGCAGCCGTACGGCGGGAAGCTCCTACAATGAGCAGTTCTTC. Amino acid sequence: CASSRTAGSSYNEQFF. This chain joins TRBV13 and TRBJ2-1, with a weak D call TRBD2 (6 bases). Germline CDR1 and CDR2: PRHDT and FYEKMQ (reference sequence). This CDR3 comprises 16 residues. Trimming cost V 5 bases and J 0 bases, with 14 bases left between them.

V is TRBV23-1 and J is TRBJ2-7, with no clear D. TRBV23-1 is known as an ORF, though its function is uncertain. The length of the CDR3 is 15 residues. V dropped 0 bases and J dropped 0 bases, with 9 bases sitting between them. CDR3 sequence (DNA): TGCGCCAGCAGTCAATCGTGCCGGGTCTCCTACGAGCAGTACTTC. Amino acid sequence: CASSQSCRVSYEQYF.

V is TRBV5-6 and J is TRBJ2-2; maybe TRBD2 (5 bases). Germline V gene data show CDR1 as SGHDT and CDR2 as YYEEEE. Trimming cost V 4 bases and J 0 bases, with 10 bases left between them. The CDR3 has 15 amino acids. The CDR3 DNA is TGTGCCAGCAGCCTCGGGGTTCCGAACACCGGGGAGCTGTTTTTT. The encoded protein is CASSLGVPNTGELFF.

The chain uses TRBV2 and TRBJ2-1; no clear D. CDR1 and CDR2 (germline): SNHLY, FYNNEI. The CDR3 totals 14 residues. V gave up 7 bases and J gave up 0 bases, with 10 bases separating them. The CDR3 DNA sequence: TGTGCCAGCACTTCGGCCAGCTCCTACAATGAGCAGTTCTTC. Translating gives CASTSASSYNEQFF.

The J gene is TRBJ2-1, the V gene TRBV5-5; 15 positions agree with TRBD2. Per the germline V gene, CDR1 is SGHKS and CDR2 is YYEKEE (reference sequence). Trimming removed 4 bases from V and 9 bases from J; junction bases left unmatched: 8. This CDR3 is 16 amino acids long. The CDR3 sequence: CASSLGLAGGLGEQFF. The CDR3 DNA follows: TGTGCCAGCAGCCTGGGACTAGCGGGGGGCTTGGGTGAGCAGTTCTTC.

A remark on this clone: This specimen includes other DNA sequences encoding the same CDR3. The rearrangement joins TRBV7-6 to TRBJ2-7; 10 nucleotides agree with TRBD2. The germline gives CDR1 SGHVS, CDR2 FNYEAQ. The CDR3 has 14 residues. J was trimmed by 3 bases and V by 3 bases; bases with no gene match: 2. CDR3 amino acids: CASSLGLASYEQYF. The CDR3 coding sequence is TGTGCCAGCAGCTTGGGACTAGCGAGCTACGAGCAGTACTTC.

The chain links TRBV6-1 to TRBJ1-1; D is undetermined. The CDR3 length is 15 residues. The germline gives CDR1 MNHNS, CDR2 SASEGT. Trimming shortened V by 2 bases and J by 2 bases, and 12 bases separated the two germline ends. The CDR3, as DNA: TGTGCCAGCAGTGAACGCCGTTACTCAAACACTGAAGCTTTCTTT. Amino acid sequence: CASSERRYSNTEAFF.

The V call is TRBV20-1, the J call TRBJ1-1; D gene uncertain. Trimming left V 3 bases short and J 4 bases short, with 9 bases between. The V gene's germline CDR1 is DFQATT and CDR2 SNEGSKA (reference sequence). The CDR3 length is 12 residues. This CDR3 is CSASRAATEAFF. The CDR3 DNA follows: TGCAGTGCTAGTCGCGCCGCCACTGAAGCTTTCTTT.

The genes are TRBV7-2 and TRBJ1-4, with TRBD1 identical over 12 bases. Trimming took 5 bases from V and 12 from J; bases not matched to a gene: 7. The germline CDR1 and CDR2 sequences are SGHTA and FQGNSA. The CDR3 totals 14 residues. CDR3 in DNA: TGTGCCAGCAGCCCAGGGACAGGGGGCGAAGAACTGTTTTTT. This codes for CASSPGTGGEELFF.

The chain joins TRBV11-3 to TRBJ2-7; D is possibly TRBD1 (5 bases). CDR1 SGHNT and CDR2 YENEEA come from the germline V gene. V was trimmed by 6 bases and J by 7 bases, leaving 19 bases between them. There are 14 residues in the CDR3. The CDR3 DNA sequence: TGTGCCAGCAGGGAAAGGGGTGAGGAGTGGGAGCAGTACTTC. Translating it yields CASRERGEEWEQYF.

This chain joins TRBV27 and TRBJ2-5; TRBD2 matches 11 bases. Per germline, CDR1 MNHEY and CDR2 SMNVEV (reference sequence). The CDR3 is made up of 15 amino acids. Germline trimming cut 4 bases from V and 5 bases from J; bases unmatched to any gene: 6. The DNA for the CDR3 is TGTGCCAGCAGTTCCCTAGCGGGAGGTGGCGAGACCCAGTACTTC. Protein: CASSSLAGGGETQYF.

The chain's CDR3 is CASSQERRGSAGYEQYF. Written as DNA, the CDR3 is TGTGCCAGCAGCCAAGAACGGCGGGGGTCCGCAGGGTACGAGCAGTACTTC. The chain couples TRBV4-2 to TRBJ2-7; TRBD2 matches at 7 bases. J gave up 4 bases and V 0 bases, and 12 bases lay outside the gene matches. The CDR3 has 17 residues. The V gene's germline CDR1 is LGHNA and CDR2 YNFKEQ.

The genes are TRBV19 and TRBJ1-5; 7 bases align to TRBD1. The CDR3 consists of 13 residues. Trimming at V came to 7 bases and at J to 6 bases, leaving 6 bases not matched to a gene. Germline V gene data show CDR1 as LNHDA and CDR2 as SQIVND (reference sequence). CDR3 nucleotide sequence: TGTGCCAGTACTGGGGCAGGGGGTCAGCCCCAGCATTTT. Amino acid sequence: CASTGAGGQPQHF.

The chain employs TRBV14 and TRBJ2-2, with D uncertain. With 3 bases removed from V and 5 bases from J, the gap between germline ends came to 4 bases. CDR3 length: 12 amino acids. Germline loops: CDR1 SGHDN, CDR2 FVKESK. CDR3 sequence: CASSHLTGELFF. CDR3 DNA: TGTGCCAGCAGCCATCTAACCGGGGAGCTGTTTTTT.

The rearrangement links TRBV6-5 to TRBJ2-2, with TRBD2 matching over 9 bases. The CDR3 sequence is 14 residues long. Germline V gene lookup returns CDR1 MNHEY and CDR2 SVGAGI. The junction had 2 bases not matched to a gene; V was cut back by 2 bases and J by 7 bases. The CDR3 protein is CASSYTRGGGELFF. The DNA of the CDR3 is TGTGCCAGCAGTTACACGCGGGGGGGCGGGGAGCTGTTTTTT.

V gene TRBV7-9 combines with J gene TRBJ2-3, with TRBD2 matching 8 bases. Germline V gene lookup returns CDR1 SEHNR and CDR2 FQNEAQ (reference sequence). The CDR3 has 14 residues. V lost 2 bases, J lost 5 bases, and 3 bases stayed unmatched. CDR3 loop: CASSLRLARDTQYF. DNA for the CDR3: TGTGCCAGCAGCTTACGACTAGCGAGAGATACGCAGTATTTT.